What follows are 4 T cell receptor beta chains derived from one specimen sequenced in a study of shared clonotypes between healthy human individuals. The table came from immunoSEQ multiplex PCR; TCRdb's copy has only in-frame clones and leaves some out. The sample has more than 1.2 million clones, 98% to 99% seen once; the top ten hold 0.3% to 0.45%. Sequencing was done on a sample of naive CD4+ T cells sorted from blood. Subset described: CD45RA+ positively selected. All receptors come from a man aged 25-45 years in good health.

The chain has TRBV2 and TRBJ2-7, with D tentatively TRBD1 (6 bases). CDR3 size: 11 residues. Trimming removed 8 bases at V and 6 bases at J, with 11 bases between. Germline V gene lookup returns CDR1 SNHLY and CDR2 FYNNEI. CDR3 region: CASLQGGEQYF. The CDR3 nucleotides read TGTGCCAGCCTCCAAGGGGGCGAGCAGTACTTC.

The chain couples TRBV27 to TRBJ2-2; 9 bases agree with TRBD2. V lost 0 bases to trimming and J lost 5 bases; unmatched junction nucleotides: 4. Per germline, CDR1 MNHEY and CDR2 SMNVEV (reference sequence). This CDR3 has 16 residues. As DNA, the CDR3 is TGTGCCAGCAGTTTATCGAGCGGGAGGAGGACCGGGGAGCTGTTTTTT. Translation gives CASSLSSGRRTGELFF.

In DNA, the CDR3 is TGTGCCAGCAGCCTCGGCAGGACAGGGGCGTATGGCTACACCTTC. Translated, it gives CASSLGRTGAYGYTF. This chain joins TRBV5-4 and TRBJ1-2; 9 positions agree with TRBD1. V was pared by 4 bases and J by 5 bases, with 9 bases of the junction left unmatched. Germline V gene lookup returns CDR1 SGHNT and CDR2 YYREEE (reference sequence). The CDR3 contains 15 residues.

On this clone itself: The same CDR3 is also encoded by other DNA sequences in this sample. The chain carries TRBV2 and TRBJ2-7; TRBD1 agrees at 10 bases. The trim removed 5 bases at V and 0 bases at J, leaving 1 base unmatched. CDR3 length: 14 amino acids. CDR1 and CDR2 from the germline V gene are SNHLY and FYNNEI. In DNA form, the CDR3 reads TGTGCCAGCAGTCGGGACAGGGGCTCCTACGAGCAGTACTTC. Its translation is CASSRDRGSYEQYF.